The sequence of this TCR beta chain was determined in a study of cytomegalovirus exposure and HLA in healthy donors. Findings and limits, study-wide: 87-base-pair reads could not separate some V segments, including TRBV6-2 and TRBV6-3. Analyzed later, association rates of TCRs varied across HLA loci, with DRB1 most and HLA-C fewest. Reports state that TCR beta sequences accurately predicted most subjects' HLA-A and HLA-B alleles.

In regard to this clone: What it recognizes is unknown. At one end the junction does not follow the germline gene, possibly because of a read error.

PCR used 60 Vbeta primers and 13 Jbeta primers. Sequencing was performed with immunoSEQ multiplex PCR; in TCRdb, only in-frame clones are kept and a portion is missing. The profile shows 150,000 to 200,000 clones, 80% of them singletons. The CDR3 length is 14 residues. Germline CDR1 is SSHAT and CDR2 is FNYEAQ (reference sequence). Input material: PBMCs. This clonotype was obtained from a boy aged 5-17 years in good health and CMV-seronegative. The chain carries TRBV7-7 and TRBJ2-7, with D possibly being TRBD2 (6 bases). As DNA, the CDR3 is TGTGCTAGCAGCGCTGCGGGAAAGCCCTACGAGCAGTACTTC. It codes for CASSAAGKPYEQYF. Variable domain in full (rest from reference TRBV7-7 and TRBJ2-7): GAGVSQSPRYKVTKRGQDVTLRCDPISSHATLYWYQQALGQGPEFLTYFNYEAQPDKSGLPSDRFSAERPEGSISTLTIQRTEQRDSAMYRCASSAAGKPYEQYFGPGTRLTVT.